A single sample is the source of the 14 T cell receptor beta chains below, sequenced in a study of blood T cell repertoires in COVID-19. Generated by immunoSEQ multiplex PCR, the TCRdb table keeps only in-frame clones and is missing some. The sample consists of nearly 100,000 clones, approximately 84% of them appearing once. Material for sequencing was peripheral blood. These receptors were collected from a man aged 65-85 years with acute or convalescent COVID-19.

This rearrangement joins TRBV28 to TRBJ1-1, with 8 bases fitting TRBD1. Germline CDR1 and CDR2: MDHEN and SYDVKM. CDR3 size: 13 residues. V lost 6 bases, J lost 4 bases, and 4 bases stayed unmatched. This CDR3 reads CASRPDRVTEAFF. The CDR3 coding sequence is TGTGCCAGCAGACCGGACAGGGTCACTGAAGCTTTCTTT.

This chain joins TRBV11-2 and TRBJ2-2, with a possible D match to TRBD2 (5 bases). Trimming left V 1 base short and J 7 bases short, with 19 bases between. CDR3 length: 17 amino acids. The germline V gene encodes CDR1 SGHAT and CDR2 FQNNGV. The CDR3 region is CASSLARGLLPGGELFF. CDR3 bases: TGTGCCAGCAGCTTAGCTCGCGGACTTCTCCCTGGCGGGGAGCTGTTTTTT.

The genes are TRBV5-1 and TRBJ2-6; D uncertain. Germline V CDR1 and CDR2: SGHRS, YFSETQ. V shed 4 bases and J shed 0 bases, with 2 bases lying between them. The CDR3 contains 13 residues. The CDR3 region has the DNA TGCGCCAGCAGCCGCTCTGGGGCCAACGTCCTGACTTTC. Translation: CASSRSGANVLTF.

This CDR3 reads CASSSRGRSSYNEQFF. DNA for the CDR3: TGTGCCAGTAGCTCCAGGGGCCGGAGCTCCTACAATGAGCAGTTCTTC. V usage is TRBV19 and J usage is TRBJ2-1; a weak D match, TRBD1 (6 bases). The germline CDR1 and CDR2 sequences are LNHDA and SQIVND (reference sequence). V lost 6 bases and J 0 bases, leaving 15 bases between the germline ends. CDR3 length equals 16 residues.

The rearrangement links TRBV4-3 to TRBJ1-2; unclear D gene. V lost 0 bases, J lost 2 bases, and 13 bases lay in between. The CDR3 runs to 16 residues. Looked up from germline, CDR1 is LGHNA and CDR2 is YSLEER. CDR3 nucleotide sequence: TGCGCCAGCAGCCAAGAGGCTGTCGGCAGGAACTATGGCTACACCTTC. Translation: CASSQEAVGRNYGYTF.

V is TRBV5-6 and J is TRBJ1-2; D is perhaps TRBD1 (5 bases). There are 14 residues in the CDR3. Germline CDR1 is SGHDT and CDR2 is YYEEEE. Trimming took 6 bases from V and 4 from J, leaving 16 bases between them. The CDR3 reads CASTLARVTYGYTF. CDR3 nucleotide sequence: TGTGCCAGCACCCTGGCCAGGGTAACCTATGGCTACACCTTC.

The V gene is TRBV18, the J gene TRBJ1-5; D is unclear. Trimming pared 6 bases from V and 5 bases from J, leaving 11 bases between. The CDR3 runs to 13 residues. Germline CDR1 KGHSH, CDR2 LQKENI. In DNA, the CDR3 is TGTGCCAGCTCTCCCGCGGAGGATCAGCCCCAGCATTTT. Encoded protein: CASSPAEDQPQHF.

This chain joins TRBV20-1 and TRBJ2-3, with 11 bases matching TRBD2. With V trimmed by 3 bases and J by 8 bases, 7 bases remained unmatched. This CDR3 has 14 residues. Looked up from germline, CDR1 is DFQATT and CDR2 is SNEGSKA (reference sequence). Written as DNA, the CDR3 is TGCAGTGCTAGTGAGACTAGCGGGATGGGTACGCAGTATTTT. This translates into CSASETSGMGTQYF.

V gene TRBV6-5 combines with J gene TRBJ1-1, with TRBD1 matching over 9 bases. The CDR3 contains 15 residues. Germline V lookup: CDR1 MNHEY, CDR2 SVGAGI. The V gene end was trimmed by 6 bases and the J gene end by 2 bases; junction bases not matched to a gene: 7. The CDR3 DNA is TGTGCCAGCAGCAAGGGGACAGGGACTAACACTGAAGCTTTCTTT. Residues: CASSKGTGTNTEAFF.

To note about this clone: The same CDR3 also results from other DNA sequences found in this sample. This rearrangement joins TRBV3-1 (or the pseudogene TRBV3-2) to TRBJ2-3; TRBD2 agrees at 9 bases. The CDR3 runs to 15 residues. Unmatched junction bases numbered 2, after V lost 4 bases and J lost 0 bases. The germline gives CDR1 LGHDT, CDR2 YNNKEL (reference sequence). The chain's CDR3 is CASSPTSGSTDTQYF. In DNA form, the CDR3 reads TGTGCCAGCAGCCCGACTAGCGGTAGCACAGATACGCAGTATTTT.

The chain employs TRBV14 and TRBJ2-3, with a tentative D call TRBD1 (6 bases). V shed 4 bases and J shed 0 bases, with 11 bases lying between them. Germline assignment: CDR1 SGHDN and CDR2 FVKESK. The CDR3 length is 15 residues. This chain's CDR3 is CASSRTAMSTDTQYF. The CDR3 nucleotides read TGTGCCAGCAGCCGGACAGCCATGAGCACAGATACGCAGTATTTT.

The chain uses TRBV6-5 and TRBJ1-2; no firm D call. This CDR3 is 13 amino acids long. Germline lookup yields CDR1 MNHEY and CDR2 SVGAGI. V was trimmed by 0 bases and J by 4 bases, leaving 6 bases between them. The CDR3 DNA reads as TGTGCCAGCAGTTACTCTGGACTCTATGGCTACACCTTC. Translation: CASSYSGLYGYTF.

The chain is built from TRBV19 and TRBJ1-1, with a tentative D call TRBD1 (5 bases). The germline V gene encodes CDR1 LNHDA and CDR2 SQIVND (reference sequence). V lost 7 bases to trimming and J lost 4 bases, with 13 bases between them. This CDR3 comprises 13 residues. This CDR3 reads CASTPGRGTEAFF. In DNA, the CDR3 is TGTGCCAGTACCCCGGGGAGGGGCACTGAAGCTTTCTTT.

The chain carries TRBV18 and TRBJ2-1; 10 bases match TRBD2. The CDR3 consists of 16 residues. Unmatched junction bases numbered 4, after V lost 4 bases and J lost 1 base. The germline CDR1 and CDR2 sequences are KGHSH and LQKENI. In DNA, the CDR3 is TGTGCCAGCTCACTCACTAGCGGGGTTTCCTACAATGAGCAGTTCTTC. It is translated as CASSLTSGVSYNEQFF.